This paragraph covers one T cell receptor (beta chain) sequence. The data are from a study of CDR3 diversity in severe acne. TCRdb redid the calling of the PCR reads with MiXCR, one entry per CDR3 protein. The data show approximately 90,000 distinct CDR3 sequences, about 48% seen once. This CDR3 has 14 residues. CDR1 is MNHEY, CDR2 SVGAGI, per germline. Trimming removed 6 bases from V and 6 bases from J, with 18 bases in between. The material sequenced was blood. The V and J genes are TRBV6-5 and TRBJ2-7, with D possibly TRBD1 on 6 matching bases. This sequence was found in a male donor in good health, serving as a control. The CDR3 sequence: CASSPLWTVLEQYF. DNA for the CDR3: TGTGCCAGCAGCCCTCTTTGGACAGTTCTCGAGCAGTACTTC.